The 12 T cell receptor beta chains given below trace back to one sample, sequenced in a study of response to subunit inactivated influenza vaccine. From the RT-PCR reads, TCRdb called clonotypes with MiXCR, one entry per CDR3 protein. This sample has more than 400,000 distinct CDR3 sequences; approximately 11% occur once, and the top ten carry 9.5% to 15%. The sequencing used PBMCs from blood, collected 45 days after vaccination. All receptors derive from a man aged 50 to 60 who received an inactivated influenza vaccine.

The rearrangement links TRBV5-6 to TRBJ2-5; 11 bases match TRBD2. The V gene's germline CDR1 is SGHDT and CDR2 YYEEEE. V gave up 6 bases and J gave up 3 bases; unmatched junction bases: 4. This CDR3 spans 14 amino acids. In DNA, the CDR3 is TGTGCCAGCACCCAGACTAGCGGGGAAGAGACCCAGTACTTC. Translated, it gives CASTQTSGEETQYF.

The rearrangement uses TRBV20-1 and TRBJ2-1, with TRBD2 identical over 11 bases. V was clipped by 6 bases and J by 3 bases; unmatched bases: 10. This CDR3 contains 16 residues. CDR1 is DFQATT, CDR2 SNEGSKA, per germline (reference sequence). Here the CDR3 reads CSATGTSGIFYNEQFF. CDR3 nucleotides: TGCAGTGCAACCGGGACTAGCGGAATCTTCTACAATGAGCAGTTCTTC.

The chain's CDR3 is CASSFYREETQYF. The CDR3 DNA sequence: TGTGCCAGCAGTTTTTACAGAGAAGAGACCCAGTACTTC. V usage is TRBV12-3 or TRBV12-4 and J usage is TRBJ2-5; D is undetermined. Trimming left V 3 bases short and J 3 bases short, with 8 bases between. CDR3 length: 13 residues.

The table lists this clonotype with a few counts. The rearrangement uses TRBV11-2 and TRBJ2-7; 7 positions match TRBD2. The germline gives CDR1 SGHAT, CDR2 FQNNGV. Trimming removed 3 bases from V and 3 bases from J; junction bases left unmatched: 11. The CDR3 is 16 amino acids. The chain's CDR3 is CASSLLSGGADYEQYF. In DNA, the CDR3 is TGTGCCAGCAGCTTGCTATCGGGGGGAGCGGACTACGAGCAGTACTTC.

In DNA, the CDR3 is TGTGCCAGCAGCCGCGCAGGTTTCTCTGGAAACACCATATATTTT. This codes for CASSRAGFSGNTIYF. This chain connects TRBV5-4 to TRBJ1-3; unclear D gene. Germline V gene sequence: CDR1 SGHNT, CDR2 YYREEE (reference sequence). Trimming cost V 4 bases and J 0 bases, with 11 bases left between them. The CDR3 runs 15 residues.

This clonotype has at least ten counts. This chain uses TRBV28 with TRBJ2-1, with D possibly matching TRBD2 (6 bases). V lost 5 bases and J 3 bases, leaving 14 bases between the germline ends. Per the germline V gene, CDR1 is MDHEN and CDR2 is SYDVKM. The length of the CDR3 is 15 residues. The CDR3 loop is CASSPLGGLYNEQFF. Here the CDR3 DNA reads TGTGCCAGCAGTCCCCTGGGGGGTCTCTACAATGAGCAGTTCTTC.

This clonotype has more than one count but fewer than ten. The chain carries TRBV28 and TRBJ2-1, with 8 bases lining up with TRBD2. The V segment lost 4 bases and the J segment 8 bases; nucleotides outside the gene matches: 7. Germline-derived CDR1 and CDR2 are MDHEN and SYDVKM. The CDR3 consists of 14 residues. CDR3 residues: CASSSGLEGYEQFF. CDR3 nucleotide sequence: TGTGCCAGCAGTTCGGGACTAGAGGGGTATGAGCAGTTCTTC.

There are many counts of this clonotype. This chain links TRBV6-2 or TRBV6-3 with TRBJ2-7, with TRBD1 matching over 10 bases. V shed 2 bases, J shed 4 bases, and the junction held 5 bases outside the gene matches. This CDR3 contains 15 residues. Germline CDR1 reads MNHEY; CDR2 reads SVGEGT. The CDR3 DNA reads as TGTGCCAGCAGTTACCGGGACAGGGGCCCTTACGAGCAGTACTTC. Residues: CASSYRDRGPYEQYF.

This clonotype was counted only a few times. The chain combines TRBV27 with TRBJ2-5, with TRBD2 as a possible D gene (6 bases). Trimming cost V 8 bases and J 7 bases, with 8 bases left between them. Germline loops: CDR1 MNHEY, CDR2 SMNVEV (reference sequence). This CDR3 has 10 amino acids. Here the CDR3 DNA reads TGTGCCAGCCTGGGGGGGACCCAGTACTTC. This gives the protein CASLGGTQYF.

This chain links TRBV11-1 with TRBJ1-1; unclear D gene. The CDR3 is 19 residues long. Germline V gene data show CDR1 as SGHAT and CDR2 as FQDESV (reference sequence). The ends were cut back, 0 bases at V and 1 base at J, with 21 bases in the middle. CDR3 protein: CASSLAPVSYVPGNTEAFF. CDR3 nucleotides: TGTGCCAGCAGCTTAGCCCCCGTTTCGTATGTCCCGGGGAACACTGAAGCTTTCTTT.

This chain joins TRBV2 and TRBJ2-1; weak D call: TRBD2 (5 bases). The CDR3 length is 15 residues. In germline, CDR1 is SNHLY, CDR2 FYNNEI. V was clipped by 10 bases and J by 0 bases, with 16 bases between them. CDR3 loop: CATIKAESSYNEQFF. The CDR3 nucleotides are TGTGCCACCATAAAAGCGGAAAGCTCCTACAATGAGCAGTTCTTC.

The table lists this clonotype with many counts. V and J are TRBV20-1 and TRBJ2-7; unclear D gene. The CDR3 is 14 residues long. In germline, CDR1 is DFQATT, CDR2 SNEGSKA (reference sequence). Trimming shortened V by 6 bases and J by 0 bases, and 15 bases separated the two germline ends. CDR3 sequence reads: CSASHGQTSYEQYF. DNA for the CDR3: TGCAGTGCGTCCCACGGCCAAACCTCCTACGAGCAGTACTTC.